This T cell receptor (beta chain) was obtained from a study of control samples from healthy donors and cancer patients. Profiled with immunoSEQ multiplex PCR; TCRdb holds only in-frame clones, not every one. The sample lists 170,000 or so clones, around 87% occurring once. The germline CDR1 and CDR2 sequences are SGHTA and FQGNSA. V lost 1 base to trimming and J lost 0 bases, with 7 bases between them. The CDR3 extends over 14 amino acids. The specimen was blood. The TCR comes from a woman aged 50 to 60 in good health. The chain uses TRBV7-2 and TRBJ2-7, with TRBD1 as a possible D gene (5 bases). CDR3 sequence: CASSLGTLSYEQYF. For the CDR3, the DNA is TGTGCCAGCAGCTTAGGGACACTCTCCTACGAGCAGTACTTC.